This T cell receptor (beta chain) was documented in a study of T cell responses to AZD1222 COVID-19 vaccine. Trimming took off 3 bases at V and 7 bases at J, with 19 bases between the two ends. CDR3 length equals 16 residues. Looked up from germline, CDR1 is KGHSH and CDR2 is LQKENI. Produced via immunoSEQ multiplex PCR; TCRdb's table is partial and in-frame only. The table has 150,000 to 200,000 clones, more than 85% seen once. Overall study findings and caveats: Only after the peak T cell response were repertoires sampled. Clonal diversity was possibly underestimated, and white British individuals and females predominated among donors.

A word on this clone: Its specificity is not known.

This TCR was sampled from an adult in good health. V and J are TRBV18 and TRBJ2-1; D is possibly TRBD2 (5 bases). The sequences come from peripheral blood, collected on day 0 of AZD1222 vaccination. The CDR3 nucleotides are TGTGCCAGCTCACCGATCTGGAGCGGTGAGGATAATGAGCAGTTCTTC. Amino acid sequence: CASSPIWSGEDNEQFF.